The 2 T cell receptor beta chains given below trace back to one sample, sequenced in a study of blood T cells in healthy people across ages (dated by TCRdb to 2014 to 2015). The library was obtained by 5' RACE. The reads were generated on an Illumina HiSeq 2500. The second PCR ran for roughly 6 to 11 cycles and used a J-beta primer mix along with a sample-barcoded 5' primer. TCRdb reran the public reads through fastp at Q25 and MiXCR, keeping productive beta chains. Identical CDR3 protein sequences are pooled into one entry, listed with their most common genes and DNA. The sample records hundreds of thousands of distinct CDR3 sequences, about 30% of which are singletons. The ten largest clones take up around a sixth of the sample. The sequenced sample was blood. Receptors were obtained from an elderly woman in good health.

The chain combines TRBV12-3 or TRBV12-4 with TRBJ2-7; 7 positions agree with TRBD2. The CDR3 has 14 residues. The J segment lost 6 bases and the V segment lost 5 bases, leaving 10 bases of the junction unmatched. The CDR3 region is CASSPPGLRPEQYF. The DNA of the CDR3 is TGTGCCAGCAGTCCACCGGGACTAAGGCCCGAGCAGTACTTC.

The chain links TRBV6-2 or TRBV6-3 to TRBJ2-5; D is ambiguous. The CDR3 consists of 14 residues. Trimming took off 4 bases at V and 11 bases at J, with 20 bases between the two ends. The germline V gene has CDR1 MNHEY and CDR2 SVGEGT. The CDR3 region is CASSFSPTHNEQYF. The CDR3 coding sequence is TGTGCCAGCAGTTTTTCCCCGACTCACAATGAGCAGTACTTC.